The text below deals with one T cell receptor beta chain. The study drew participants aged about 18 to 90 years from some 25 US areas. Profiling relied on immunoSEQ multiplex PCR, and the TCRdb table lists in-frame clones only, not all of them. The table lists 350,000 to 500,000 clones, roughly 84% of them singletons, with roughly 1.4% in the top ten. Germline CDR1 and CDR2: KGHSH and LQKENI. The V gene end was trimmed by 3 bases and the J gene end by 6 bases; junction bases not matched to a gene: 3. The CDR3 loop spans 15 amino acids. This sample is part of a study of blood T cell repertoires in COVID-19.

The TCR was taken from a woman in her late teens or twenties who had been exposed to COVID-19. The chain uses TRBV18 and TRBJ2-7, with 15 bases fitting TRBD2. The sequenced sample was PBMCs or T cells enriched from blood (not recorded which). CDR3 region: CASSPTGLAGGEQYF. In DNA form, the CDR3 reads TGTGCCAGCTCACCTACGGGACTAGCGGGAGGCGAGCAGTACTTC. Looking up the rest from reference TRBV18 and TRBJ2-7 gives the full variable domain: NAGVMQNPRHLVRRRGQEARLRCSPMKGHSHVYWYRQLPEEGLKFMVYLQKENIIDESGMPKERFSAEFPKEGPSILRIQQVVRGDSAAYFCASSPTGLAGGEQYFGPGTRLTVT.